This T cell receptor beta chain appears in the sequencing data of a study of shared clonotypes between healthy human individuals (dated by TCRdb to the early 2020s). Looking at the study overall: A couple of women and three men aged 18 to 49 years were included in the cohort. Per donor, three plates each were used for CD4 naive and CD4 memory, two for CD8 naive, and one for CD8 memory. To estimate repertoire size and how much clonotypes are shared between individuals, the study performed deep sequencing of blood TCR repertoires from a few healthy adults. To increase sequencing depth and limit assay-specific biases, TCR repertoire library preparation and sequencing were carried out by different laboratories using diverse techniques. Per donor, leukapheresis produced somewhere between about 0.94 and 9.5 billion PBMCs.

As for this clone: It has no known antigen specificity. Base quality data are lacking; no much larger clone is found one base away.

Using the deep immunoSEQ assay, TCR CDR3 regions were amplified from genomic DNA by multiplex PCR. For each cell subset, the extracted genomic DNA was distributed evenly across all wells of several immunoSEQ 96-well plates, and each plate served as one replicate. For sorted subsets, about 200 ng genomic DNA, equal to 30,000 or so T cell genomes, was loaded into each replicate PCR. The purified libraries were quantified using a Qubit 3.0 fluorometer, sized with a Bioanalyzer 2100, and then quantified again using the KAPA Library Quantification kit. Every immunoSEQ 96-well plate was sequenced on a dedicated single-read 150-cycle Illumina NextSeq 550 flow cell. The authors' analysis ran thus. Because the immunoSEQ output held only junctional sequences and lacked quality scores, the filtering could not match the filtering applied to full-length reads. Sequences were annotated with PyIR, a Python wrapper for IgBLAST v1.9, and V/J genes and CDR3 were assigned using IMGT germline references. Reads were removed for weak V/J assignments (E-value above 1e-6), missing CDR3, stop codons, out-of-frame junctions, or ambiguous translated residues. V3J clonotypes were defined as sequences sharing the same inferred V gene, J gene, and CDR3 amino acid sequence. Percentage overlap between repertoires was calculated by dividing the number of shared unique clonotypes by the size of the smaller repertoire. Repertoire richness was assessed with RTK rarefaction, the Chao1 estimator, and Recon v2.1 estimates of unobserved clonotypes. Generation probabilities for all TCRbeta clonotypes obtained by the gDNA method from a few donors were computed using OLGA. Imported from immuneACCESS, the table was reduced by TCRdb to in-frame sequences with V and J called. These copies leave out some clones; in studies compared against another copy, an unresolved V gene accounts for under half, and the cause of the remainder is not known. Clone size and the V and J calls come from that table; the DNA yielded D and trimming. In all, the sample holds fewer than 850,000 clones, and approximately 79% of those were seen once. The ten largest clones represent 1.8% of the sample.

Results the study describes overall, beyond this receptor: Estimated clonotype richness was generally larger for naive than for memory subsets. Approximately 5% of naive CD4, around 3.6% of naive CD8, approximately 2.2% of memory CD4, and 0.35% to 0.4% of memory CD8 clonotypes were shared across a few donors. Clonotypes shared by all four sorted-subset donors showed higher generation probabilities than non-shared clonotypes. Rarefaction of sorted-subset datasets indicated incomplete sequencing despite the large sequencing depth. Sampling was restricted to blood, and TCR repertoires in tissue are likely to differ from TCR repertoires in blood. Pairwise subsampling led to the expectation that sequencing depth would affect the degree of clonotype sharing among donors. The small number of donors limited the genetic and exposure-history diversity represented.

The CDR3 sequence holds 14 residues, the cysteine and phenylalanine included. Only the CDR3 region is kept as DNA, spanning 42 bases read in frame from base 1. Deletion took 2 bases off V and 1 base off J, with a span of 6 bases between the germline ends. CDR1 KGHSH and CDR2 LQKENI are derived from the germline V gene. Donors were healthy HIV-negative adults with no recently reported acute infections or vaccinations. Only Caucasian adults living in Nashville, Tennessee, USA were represented among the donors. CD4+ T cells were enriched by magnetic negative selection; naive cells were then positively selected on CD45RA, and the negative fraction formed the memory subset. After blood collection by leukapheresis, PBMCs were isolated using Ficoll-Histopaque density gradient centrifugation and then cryopreserved in the vapor phase of liquid nitrogen. Analytical flow cytometry was used to check the purity and quantity of each magnetically sorted T cell population. From each sorted fraction, genomic DNA was isolated and quantified by UV absorbance on a Nanodrop 2000c.

Here the chain combines TRBV18 and TRBJ1-5; the D gene cannot be named for sure. This clonotype originated in a woman younger than 45 in good health. The sequenced sample was memory CD4+ T cells sorted from blood. The cell subset or site tag for this specimen amounts to: CD45RA-negative fraction. In nucleotide form, the sequence is TGTGCCAGCTCACCAGCACCCAGCAATCAGCCCCAGCATTTT. Translated, this gives CASSPAPSNQPQHF.